These T cell receptor beta chains were read from a single sample in a study of blood T cell repertoires in COVID-19. The protocol was immunoSEQ multiplex PCR, while the TCRdb copy is restricted to in-frame clones and leaves out a portion. The data contain about 250,000 clones, roughly nine tenths of them singletons. Input material: peripheral blood. All receptors come from a man aged 18 to 35 with active or convalescent COVID-19. The conserved cysteine and the conserved F or W are not part of the CDR3 here. A D gene is named only where the DNA matches it firmly. Expanded clones are given a class, and other clones once, few, many or no size at all.

clone_size,v_call,d_call,j_call,cdr3_aa
NA,TRBV3-1/TRBV3-2,NA,TRBJ1-5,ASSQGGFNQPQH
NA,TRBV5-4,TRBD1,TRBJ1-6,ASSLGDRGYSSPLH
once,TRBV13,TRBD1,TRBJ1-2,ASSSYRGQTDYT
NA,TRBV28,NA,TRBJ1-2,ASSSGAYGYT
NA,TRBV2,NA,TRBJ2-2,ASSSRTGTGELF
NA,TRBV20-1,NA,TRBJ2-7,SAKLGGEQY
NA,TRBV6-4,TRBD1,TRBJ1-2,ASSGSPGGLNGYT
NA,TRBV6-5,TRBD1,TRBJ1-3,ASSRTGVGNTIY
NA,TRBV18,TRBD1,TRBJ2-7,ASSPLGQAGEQY
NA,TRBV11-1,NA,TRBJ2-3,ASSPAGLVYTATQY
NA,TRBV7-3,TRBD1,TRBJ1-5,ASSPTGMGQPQH
NA,TRBV7-2,TRBD1,TRBJ2-3,ASSLVRGQSLQY
NA,TRBV28,NA,TRBJ1-5,ASSFPALNQPQH